This TCR beta chain was documented in a study of control samples from healthy donors and cancer patients. The assay was immunoSEQ multiplex PCR, and TCRdb's table has in-frame clones only and misses some. The sample lists around 110,000 clones, about 93% occurring once. Per the germline V gene, CDR1 is MNHEY and CDR2 is SVGAGI. The CDR3 runs 13 residues. Trimming pared 0 bases from V and 6 bases from J, leaving 9 bases between. The receptor comes from a man under 40 in good health. The specimen sequenced was blood. The chain recombines TRBV6-5 with TRBJ2-7; D not certain. The CDR3 is CASSYSLSSEQYF. Here the CDR3 DNA reads TGTGCCAGCAGTTACTCCCTCTCGTCCGAGCAGTACTTC.